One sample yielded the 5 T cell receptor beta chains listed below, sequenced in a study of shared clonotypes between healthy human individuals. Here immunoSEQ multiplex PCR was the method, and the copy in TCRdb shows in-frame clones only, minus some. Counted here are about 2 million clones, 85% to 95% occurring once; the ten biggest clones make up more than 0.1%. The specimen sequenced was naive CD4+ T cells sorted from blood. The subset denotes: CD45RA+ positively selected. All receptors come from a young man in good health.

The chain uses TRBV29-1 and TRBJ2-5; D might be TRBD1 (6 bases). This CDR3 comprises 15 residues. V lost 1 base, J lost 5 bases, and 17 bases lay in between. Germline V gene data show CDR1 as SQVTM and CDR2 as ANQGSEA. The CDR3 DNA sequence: TGCAGCGTTGAAGGAGGGGGTGGTAGATGGGAGACCCAGTACTTC. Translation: CSVEGGGGRWETQYF.

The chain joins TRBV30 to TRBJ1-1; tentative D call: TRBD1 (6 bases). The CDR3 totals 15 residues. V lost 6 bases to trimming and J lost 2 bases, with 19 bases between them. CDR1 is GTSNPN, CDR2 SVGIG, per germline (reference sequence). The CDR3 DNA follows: TGTGCCTGCCCGAGGCGGGGGGGCCTAAACACTGAAGCTTTCTTT. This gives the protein CACPRRGGLNTEAFF.

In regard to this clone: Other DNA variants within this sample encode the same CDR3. CDR3 residues: CASSTTGGNSPLHF. CDR3 bases: TGTGCCAGCAGTACCACAGGGGGCAATTCACCCCTCCACTTT. The chain has TRBV6-6 and TRBJ1-6; 9 bases match TRBD1. The CDR3 consists of 14 residues. Germline trimming cut 5 bases from V and 7 bases from J; bases unmatched to any gene: 3. The V gene's germline CDR1 is MNHNY and CDR2 SVGAGI (reference sequence).

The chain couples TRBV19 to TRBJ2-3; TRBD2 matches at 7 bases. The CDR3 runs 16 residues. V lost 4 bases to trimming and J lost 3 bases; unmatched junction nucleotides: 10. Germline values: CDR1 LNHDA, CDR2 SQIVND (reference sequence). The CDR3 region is CASSRQGGYTTDTQYF. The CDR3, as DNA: TGTGCCAGTAGTAGGCAGGGAGGGTACACAACAGATACGCAGTATTTT.

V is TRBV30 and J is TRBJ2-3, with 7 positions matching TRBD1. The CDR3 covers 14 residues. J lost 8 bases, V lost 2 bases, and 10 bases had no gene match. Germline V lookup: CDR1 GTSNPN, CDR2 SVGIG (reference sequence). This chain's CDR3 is CAWSKGGAAGTQYF. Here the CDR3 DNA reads TGTGCCTGGAGTAAAGGGGGCGCGGCAGGTACGCAGTATTTT. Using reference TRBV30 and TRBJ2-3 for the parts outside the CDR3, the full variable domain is SQTIHQWPATLVQPVGSPLSLECTVEGTSNPNLYWYRQAAGRGLQLLFYSVGIGQISSEVPQNLSASRPQDRQFILSSKKLLLSDSGFYLCAWSKGGAAGTQYFGPGTRLTVL.